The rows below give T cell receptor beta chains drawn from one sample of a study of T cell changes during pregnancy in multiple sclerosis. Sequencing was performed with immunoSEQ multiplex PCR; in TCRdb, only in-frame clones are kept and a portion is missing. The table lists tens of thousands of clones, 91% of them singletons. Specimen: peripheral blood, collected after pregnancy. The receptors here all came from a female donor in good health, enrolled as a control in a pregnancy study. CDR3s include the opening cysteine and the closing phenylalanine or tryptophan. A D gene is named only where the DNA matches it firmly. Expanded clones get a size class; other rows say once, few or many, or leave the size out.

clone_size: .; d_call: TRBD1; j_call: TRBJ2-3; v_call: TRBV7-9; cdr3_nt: TGTGCCAGCAGCGGCTCTCCGGGACAGGGGACAGATACGCAGTATTTT; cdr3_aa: CASSGSPGQGTDTQYF
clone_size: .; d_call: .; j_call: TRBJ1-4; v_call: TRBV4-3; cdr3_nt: TGCGCCAGCAGCCAAGGGCTGGCAGGGAAGATTAATGAAAAACTGTTTTTT; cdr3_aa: CASSQGLAGKINEKLFF
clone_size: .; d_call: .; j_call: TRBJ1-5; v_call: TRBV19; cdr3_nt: TGTGCCAGTAGTATAATAACGGGAAAAAGCAATCAGCCCCAGCATTTT; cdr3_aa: CASSIITGKSNQPQHF
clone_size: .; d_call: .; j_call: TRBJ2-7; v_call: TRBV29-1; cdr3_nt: TGCAGCGTTGAGAGCTGGAGCTACGAGCAGTACTTC; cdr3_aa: CSVESWSYEQYF
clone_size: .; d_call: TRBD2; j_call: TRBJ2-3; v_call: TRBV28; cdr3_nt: TGTGCCAGCAGTGCCCTTGGACTAGCTCCGTATTTT; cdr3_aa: CASSALGLAPYF
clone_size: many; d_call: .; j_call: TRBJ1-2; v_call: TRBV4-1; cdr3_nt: TGCGCCAGCAGTTATAGGACATTTTCCTTTTATGGCTACACCTTC; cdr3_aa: CASSYRTFSFYGYTF
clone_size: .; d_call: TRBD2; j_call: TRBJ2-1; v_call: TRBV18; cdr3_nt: TGTGCCAGCTCACCGGGGGAGCGGGGCAATGAGCAGTTCTTC; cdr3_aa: CASSPGERGNEQFF
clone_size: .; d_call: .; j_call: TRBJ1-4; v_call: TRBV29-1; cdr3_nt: TGCAGCGTTGCGGTACAGGGTTCTACTAATGAAAAACTGTTTTTT; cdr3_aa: CSVAVQGSTNEKLFF
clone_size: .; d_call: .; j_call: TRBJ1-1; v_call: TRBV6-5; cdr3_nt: TGTGCCAGCACCCCCCTAGGGAGGAACACTGAAGCTTTCTTT; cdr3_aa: CASTPLGRNTEAFF
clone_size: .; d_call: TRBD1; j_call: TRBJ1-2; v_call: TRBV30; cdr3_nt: TGTGCCAGGCTCGGTCAGACAGGGACTAACTATGGCTACACCTTC; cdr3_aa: CARLGQTGTNYGYTF
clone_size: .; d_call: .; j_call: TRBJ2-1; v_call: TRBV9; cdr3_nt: TGTGCCAGCGGGGGCGGTTCCTACAATGAGCAGTTCTTC; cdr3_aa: CASGGGSYNEQFF
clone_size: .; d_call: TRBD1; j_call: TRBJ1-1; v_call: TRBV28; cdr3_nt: TGTGCCAGCAGTCGGACAGGGGACCGCCCTGAAGCTTTCTTT; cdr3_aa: CASSRTGDRPEAFF
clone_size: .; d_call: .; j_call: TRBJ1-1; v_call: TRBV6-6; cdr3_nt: TGTGCCAGCAGCATAGGGGCAGGTAGGGCTGAAGCTTTCTTT; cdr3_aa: CASSIGAGRAEAFF
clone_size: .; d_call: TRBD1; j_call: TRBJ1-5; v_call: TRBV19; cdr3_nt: TGTGCCAGTAGTATGAGCCGGGACAGACCTAATCAGCCCCAGCATTTT; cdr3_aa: CASSMSRDRPNQPQHF
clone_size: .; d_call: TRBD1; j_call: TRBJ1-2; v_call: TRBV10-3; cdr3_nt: TGTGCCCTTTTAGCAGCCTCCGGGACAGGGAGGGGAACAAACTATGGCTACACCTTC; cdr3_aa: CALLAASGTGRGTNYGYTF
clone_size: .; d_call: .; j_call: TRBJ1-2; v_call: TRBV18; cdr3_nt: TGTGCCAGCTCACCTACGGACAGACCTCTAATCAGGGGCTACACCTTC; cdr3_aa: CASSPTDRPLIRGYTF
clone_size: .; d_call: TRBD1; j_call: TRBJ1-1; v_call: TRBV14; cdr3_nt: TGTGCCAGCCAGGGACAGCGGAACACTGAAGCTTTCTTT; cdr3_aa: CASQGQRNTEAFF
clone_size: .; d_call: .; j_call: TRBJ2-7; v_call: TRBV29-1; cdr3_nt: TGCAGCGTTGGGGAGCCTAAGAGCTCCTACGAGCAGTACTTC; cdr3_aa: CSVGEPKSSYEQYF
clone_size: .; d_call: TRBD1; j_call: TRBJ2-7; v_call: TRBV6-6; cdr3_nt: TGTGCCAGCACTGGAAGCGGGACAGGGGTTGGTGAGCAGTACTTC; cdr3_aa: CASTGSGTGVGEQYF
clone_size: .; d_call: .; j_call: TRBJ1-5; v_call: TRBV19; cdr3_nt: TGTGCCAGTAGTACCGGAGCCCTCTATAGCAATCAGCCCCAGCATTTT; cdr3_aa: CASSTGALYSNQPQHF
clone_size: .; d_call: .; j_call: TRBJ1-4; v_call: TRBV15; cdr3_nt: TGTGCCACCAGCAGGGCCGCAACTAATGAAAAACTGTTTTTT; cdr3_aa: CATSRAATNEKLFF
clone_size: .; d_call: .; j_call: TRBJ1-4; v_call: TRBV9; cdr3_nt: TGTGCCAGCAGCGTAGCAGGGGATATAGGAAAACTGTTTTTT; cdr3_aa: CASSVAGDIGKLFF
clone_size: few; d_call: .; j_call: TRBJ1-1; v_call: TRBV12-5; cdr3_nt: TGTGCTAGTGGTTTGACAGTGGATACTGAAGCTTTCTTT; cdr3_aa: CASGLTVDTEAFF
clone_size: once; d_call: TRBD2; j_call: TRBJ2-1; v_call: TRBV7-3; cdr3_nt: TGTGCCAGCAGCGCAAGCGGGGGGGCCTCCAATGAGCAGTTCTTC; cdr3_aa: CASSASGGASNEQFF
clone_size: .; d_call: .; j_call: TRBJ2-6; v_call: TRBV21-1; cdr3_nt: TGTGCCAGCAGCACCAGGACAGGGCAGTCAGGGGCCAACGTCCTGACTTTC; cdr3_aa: CASSTRTGQSGANVLTF
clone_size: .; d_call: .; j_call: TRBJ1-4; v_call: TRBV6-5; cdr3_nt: TGTGCCAGCAGCAGGCGAAGGTTTGAAAAACTGTTTTTT; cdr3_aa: CASSRRRFEKLFF
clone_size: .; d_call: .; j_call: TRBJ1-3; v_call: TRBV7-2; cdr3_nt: TGTGCCAGCAGCCCCAGGGGCGCTGGAAACACCATATATTTT; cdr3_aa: CASSPRGAGNTIYF
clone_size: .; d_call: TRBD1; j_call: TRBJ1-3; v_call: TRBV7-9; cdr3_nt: TGTGCCAGCAGCTTAGTTGCTGGACAGGGAGTGAGAAACACCATATATTTT; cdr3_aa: CASSLVAGQGVRNTIYF
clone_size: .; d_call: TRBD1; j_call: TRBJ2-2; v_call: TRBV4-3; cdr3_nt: TGCGCCAGCAGCCAAGATAGGACAGGGCCCGGGGAGCTGTTTTTT; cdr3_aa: CASSQDRTGPGELFF
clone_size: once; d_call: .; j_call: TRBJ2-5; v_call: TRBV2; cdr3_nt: TGTGCCAGCAGTGACAGCGAAGAGACCCAGTACTTC; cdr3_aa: CASSDSEETQYF
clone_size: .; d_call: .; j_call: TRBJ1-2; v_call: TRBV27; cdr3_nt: TGTGCCAGCAGTTTGGGGCCCTTACAAGGCTACACCTTC; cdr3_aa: CASSLGPLQGYTF
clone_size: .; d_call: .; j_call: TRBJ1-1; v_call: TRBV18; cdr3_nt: TGTGCCAGCTTAGAGGTTCTGAACACTGAAGCTTTCTTT; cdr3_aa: CASLEVLNTEAFF
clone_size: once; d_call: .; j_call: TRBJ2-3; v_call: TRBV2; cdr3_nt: TGTGCCAGCAGTGGAGAGGGCACAGATACGCAGTATTTT; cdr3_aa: CASSGEGTDTQYF
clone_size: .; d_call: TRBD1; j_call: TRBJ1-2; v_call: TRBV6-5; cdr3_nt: TGTGCCAGCAGTGACGAGGACAGGGTCTATGGCTACACCTTC; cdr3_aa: CASSDEDRVYGYTF
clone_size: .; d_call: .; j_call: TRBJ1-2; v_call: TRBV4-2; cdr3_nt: TGTGCCAGCAGCCAGCGGAGTTGGGGAGGGGATGGCTACACCTTC; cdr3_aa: CASSQRSWGGDGYTF
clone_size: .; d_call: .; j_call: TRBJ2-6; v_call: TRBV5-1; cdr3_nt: TGCGCCAGCAATAGGGAGGTATCAGGAGGGGCTGGGGCCAACGTCCTGACTTTC; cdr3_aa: CASNREVSGGAGANVLTF
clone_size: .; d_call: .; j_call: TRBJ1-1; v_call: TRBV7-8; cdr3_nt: TGTGCCAGCAGTACCCTAGGGAGGGAAAGGGTGGGGACTGAAGCTTTCTTT; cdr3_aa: CASSTLGRERVGTEAFF
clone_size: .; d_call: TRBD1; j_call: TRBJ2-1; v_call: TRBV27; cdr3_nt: TGTGCCAGCAGTTTATGGGGGACAGGGACCTACAATGAGCAGTTCTTC; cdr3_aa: CASSLWGTGTYNEQFF
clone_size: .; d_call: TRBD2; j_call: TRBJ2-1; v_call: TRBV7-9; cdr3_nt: TGTGCCAGCAGCACACGACGTACTAGCGGGGGAGCCTACAATGAGCAGTTCTTC; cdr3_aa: CASSTRRTSGGAYNEQFF
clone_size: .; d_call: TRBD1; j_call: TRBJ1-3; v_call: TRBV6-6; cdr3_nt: TGTGCCAGTCTTCGGGACAGGGGTGGAAACACCATATATTTT; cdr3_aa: CASLRDRGGNTIYF
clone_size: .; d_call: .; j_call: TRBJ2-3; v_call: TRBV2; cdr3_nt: TGTGCCAGCAATGGGGGGGCCACAGATACGCAGTATTTT; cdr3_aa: CASNGGATDTQYF
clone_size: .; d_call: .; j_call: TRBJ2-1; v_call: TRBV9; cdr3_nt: TGTGCCAGCAGCGTGGGGGGTAAGGACAATGAGCAGTTCTTC; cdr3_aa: CASSVGGKDNEQFF
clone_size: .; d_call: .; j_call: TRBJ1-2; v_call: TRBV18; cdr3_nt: TGTGCCAGCTCACCGGGACTAAACTATGGCTACACCTTC; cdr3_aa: CASSPGLNYGYTF
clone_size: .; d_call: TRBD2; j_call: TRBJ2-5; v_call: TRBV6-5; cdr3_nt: TGTGCCAGCAGTTACTCCGGGAGGGAGACCCGGTACTTC; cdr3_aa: CASSYSGRETRYF
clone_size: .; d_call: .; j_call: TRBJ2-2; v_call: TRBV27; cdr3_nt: TGTGCCGTTCGGCAGGGGACCGGGGAGCTGTTTTTT; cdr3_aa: CAVRQGTGELFF
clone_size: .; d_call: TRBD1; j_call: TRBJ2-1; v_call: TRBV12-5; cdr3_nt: TGTGCTAGTGGGGTCGATCAGGGGGCTTATGAGCAGTTCTTC; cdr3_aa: CASGVDQGAYEQFF
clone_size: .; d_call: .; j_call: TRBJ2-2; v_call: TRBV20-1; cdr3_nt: TGCAGTGCTAGCCTTTCCGGGGAGCTGTTTTTT; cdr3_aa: CSASLSGELFF
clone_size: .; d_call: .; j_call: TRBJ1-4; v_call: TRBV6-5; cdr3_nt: TGTGCCAGCAAACAGCTTAACCATGAAAAACTGTTTTTT; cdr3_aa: CASKQLNHEKLFF
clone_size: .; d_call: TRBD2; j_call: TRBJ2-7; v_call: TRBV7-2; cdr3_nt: TGTGCCAGCAGCCAAGCGCTAGCGGGGGGGCTAGGGCAGTACTTC; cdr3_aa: CASSQALAGGLGQYF
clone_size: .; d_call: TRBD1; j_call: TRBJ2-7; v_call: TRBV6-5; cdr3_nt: TGTGCCAGCAGTTACAGTCCGGGACAGGGTCCCTACGAGCAGTACTTC; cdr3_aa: CASSYSPGQGPYEQYF
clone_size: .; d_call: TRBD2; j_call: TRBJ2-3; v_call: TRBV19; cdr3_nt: TGTGCCAGTAGTATCCTAGCGGGGGCCGGGGATACGCAGTATTTT; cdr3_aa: CASSILAGAGDTQYF
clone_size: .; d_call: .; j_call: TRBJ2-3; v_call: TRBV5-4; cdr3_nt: TGTGCCAGCAGCCCTCCCGTTACAGATACGCAGTATTTT; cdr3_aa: CASSPPVTDTQYF
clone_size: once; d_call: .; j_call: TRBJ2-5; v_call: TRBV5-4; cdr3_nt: TGTGCCAGCAGCACAGACAGGGCGGGGGGATCCCAAGAGACCCAGTACTTC; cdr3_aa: CASSTDRAGGSQETQYF
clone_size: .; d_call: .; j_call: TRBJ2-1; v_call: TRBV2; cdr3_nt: TGTGCCAGCAGTGAGTGGGCGGGGAAGAGTGAGCAGTTCTTC; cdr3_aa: CASSEWAGKSEQFF
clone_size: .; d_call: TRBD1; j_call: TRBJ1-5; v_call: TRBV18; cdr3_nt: TGTGCCAGCTCACCTCCGGGACAGGGTTCTGGGCCCCAGCATTTT; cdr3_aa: CASSPPGQGSGPQHF
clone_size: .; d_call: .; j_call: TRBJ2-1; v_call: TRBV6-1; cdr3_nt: TGTGCCAGCAGTGAAGGCGCAGGGTTATCGAATGAGCAGTTCTTC; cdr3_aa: CASSEGAGLSNEQFF
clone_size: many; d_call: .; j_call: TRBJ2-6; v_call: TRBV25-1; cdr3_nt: TGTGCCAGCAGTGATTCCGTTTTTGTCCTGACTTTC; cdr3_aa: CASSDSVFVLTF